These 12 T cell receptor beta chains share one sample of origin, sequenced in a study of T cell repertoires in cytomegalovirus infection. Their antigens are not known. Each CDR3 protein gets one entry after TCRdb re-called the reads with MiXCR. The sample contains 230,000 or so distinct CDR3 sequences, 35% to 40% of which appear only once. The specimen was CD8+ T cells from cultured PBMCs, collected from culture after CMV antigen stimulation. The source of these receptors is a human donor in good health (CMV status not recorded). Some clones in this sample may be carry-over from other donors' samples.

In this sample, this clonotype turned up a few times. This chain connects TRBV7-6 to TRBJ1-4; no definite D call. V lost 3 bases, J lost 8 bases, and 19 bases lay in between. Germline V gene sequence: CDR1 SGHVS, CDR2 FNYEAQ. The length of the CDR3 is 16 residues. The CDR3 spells CASSFSKHGFGEKLFF. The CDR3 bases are TGTGCCAGCAGCTTTTCGAAACACGGATTTGGCGAAAAACTGTTTTTT.

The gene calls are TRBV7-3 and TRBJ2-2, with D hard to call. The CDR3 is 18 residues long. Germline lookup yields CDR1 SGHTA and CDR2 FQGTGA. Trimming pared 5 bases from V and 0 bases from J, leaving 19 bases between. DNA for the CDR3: TGTGCCAGCAGCCGAAAAGGCCCCAGCCTCCCGAACACCGGGGAGCTGTTTTTT. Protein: CASSRKGPSLPNTGELFF.

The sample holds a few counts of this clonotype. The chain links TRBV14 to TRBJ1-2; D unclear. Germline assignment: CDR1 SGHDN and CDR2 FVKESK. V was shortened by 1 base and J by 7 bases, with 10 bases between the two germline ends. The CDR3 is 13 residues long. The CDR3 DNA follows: TGTGCCAGCAGCCAAGCCCTCTCTATTGGCTACACCTTC. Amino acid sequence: CASSQALSIGYTF.

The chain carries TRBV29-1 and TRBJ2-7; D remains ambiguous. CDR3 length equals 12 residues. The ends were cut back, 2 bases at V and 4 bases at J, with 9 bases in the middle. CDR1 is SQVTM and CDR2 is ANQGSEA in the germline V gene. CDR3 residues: CSVETALYEQYF. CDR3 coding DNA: TGCAGCGTTGAAACGGCCTTATACGAGCAGTACTTC.

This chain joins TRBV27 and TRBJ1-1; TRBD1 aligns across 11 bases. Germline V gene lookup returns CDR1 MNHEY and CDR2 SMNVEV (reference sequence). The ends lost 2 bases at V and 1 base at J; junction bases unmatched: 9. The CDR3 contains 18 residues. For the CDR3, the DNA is TGTGCCAGCAGTTTACTCGGACAGGGGGCTTATGGGAACACTGAAGCTTTCTTT. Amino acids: CASSLLGQGAYGNTEAFF.

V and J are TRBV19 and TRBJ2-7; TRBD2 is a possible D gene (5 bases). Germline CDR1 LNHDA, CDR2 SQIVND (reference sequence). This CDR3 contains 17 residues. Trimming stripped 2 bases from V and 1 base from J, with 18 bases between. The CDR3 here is CASSIRGYGRLSYEQYF. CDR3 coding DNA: TGTGCCAGTAGTATAAGAGGGTATGGACGCTTATCCTACGAGCAGTACTTC.

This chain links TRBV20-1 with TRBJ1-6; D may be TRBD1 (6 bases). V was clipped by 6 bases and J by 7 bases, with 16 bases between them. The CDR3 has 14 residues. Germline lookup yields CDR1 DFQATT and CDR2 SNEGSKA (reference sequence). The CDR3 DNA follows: TGCAGTGCACGTTTCCGGACAGTCAATTCACCCCTCCACTTT. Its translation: CSARFRTVNSPLHF.

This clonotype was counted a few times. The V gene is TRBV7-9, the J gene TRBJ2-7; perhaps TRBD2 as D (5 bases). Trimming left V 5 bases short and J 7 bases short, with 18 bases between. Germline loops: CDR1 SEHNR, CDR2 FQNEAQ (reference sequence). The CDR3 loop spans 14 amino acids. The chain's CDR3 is CASSPRAAPGEQYF. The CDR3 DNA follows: TGTGCCAGCAGCCCCCGAGCGGCGCCAGGTGAGCAGTACTTC.

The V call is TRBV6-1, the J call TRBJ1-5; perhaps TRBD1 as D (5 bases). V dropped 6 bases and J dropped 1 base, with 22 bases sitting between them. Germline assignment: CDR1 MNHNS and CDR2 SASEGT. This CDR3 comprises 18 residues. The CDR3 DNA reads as TGTGCCAGCAGGGGTCCCTTCCTGGCGGGGGGGAGCAATCAGCCCCAGCATTTT. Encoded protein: CASRGPFLAGGSNQPQHF.

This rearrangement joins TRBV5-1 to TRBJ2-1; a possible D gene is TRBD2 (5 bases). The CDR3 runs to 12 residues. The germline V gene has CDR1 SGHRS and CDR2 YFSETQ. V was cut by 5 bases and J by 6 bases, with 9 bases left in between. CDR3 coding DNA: TGCGCCAGCAGGGAGCGGTCCAATGAGCAGTTCTTC. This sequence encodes CASRERSNEQFF. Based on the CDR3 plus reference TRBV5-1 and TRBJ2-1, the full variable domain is KAGVTQTPRYLIKTRGQQVTLSCSPISGHRSVSWYQQTPGQGLQFLFEYFSETQRNKGNFPGRFSGRQFSNSRSEMNVSTLELGDSALYLCASRERSNEQFFGPGTRLTVL.

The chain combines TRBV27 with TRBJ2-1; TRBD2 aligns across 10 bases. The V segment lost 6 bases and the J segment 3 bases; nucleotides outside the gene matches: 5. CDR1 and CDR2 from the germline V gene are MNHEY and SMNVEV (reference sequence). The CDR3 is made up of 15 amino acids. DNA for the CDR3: TGTGCCAGCAGACTCGGACTAGCGGTCTACAATGAGCAGTTCTTC. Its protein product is CASRLGLAVYNEQFF.

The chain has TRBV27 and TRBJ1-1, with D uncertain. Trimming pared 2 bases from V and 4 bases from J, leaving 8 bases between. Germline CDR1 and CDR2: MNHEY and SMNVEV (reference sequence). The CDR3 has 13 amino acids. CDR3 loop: CASSLMGSTEAFF. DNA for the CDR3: TGTGCCAGCAGTTTAATGGGGAGCACTGAAGCTTTCTTT.